A single sample gave rise to the 11 T cell receptor beta chains below, sequenced in a study of blood T cell repertoires in COVID-19. TCRdb's copy holds only in-frame clones and misses some; the assay was immunoSEQ multiplex PCR. The sample includes approximately 99,000 clones, around 74% of them seen just once. The source material was peripheral blood. The receptors shown here come from a woman of 80 years or more with active or convalescent COVID-19.

The V and J genes are TRBV2 and TRBJ1-1; D gene uncertain. The CDR3 spans 13 residues. Between the trimmed V and J ends, which lost 8 bases and 1 base, there was a span of 11 bases. CDR1 SNHLY and CDR2 FYNNEI come from the germline V gene. CDR3 DNA sequence: TGTGCCAGCGATTTCCGGGGGAACACTGAAGCTTTCTTT. Amino acids: CASDFRGNTEAFF.

The V call is TRBV5-6, the J call TRBJ1-2, with D hard to call. The germline V gene encodes CDR1 SGHDT and CDR2 YYEEEE. V dropped 0 bases and J dropped 5 bases, with 23 bases sitting between them. CDR3 length: 18 residues. The CDR3 protein is CASSLGEIRRTSNYGYTF. CDR3 bases: TGTGCCAGCAGCTTGGGGGAGATTCGGCGGACCTCAAATTATGGCTACACCTTC.

This chain uses TRBV2 with TRBJ2-2; 11 positions match TRBD2. V lost 8 bases and J lost 4; bases outside the gene matches: 6. The CDR3 runs 15 residues. Germline V gene sequence: CDR1 SNHLY, CDR2 FYNNEI. CDR3 DNA: TGTGCCAGCTCGCCGGGACTAGCGGCCACCGGGGAGCTGTTTTTT. Translated, it gives CASSPGLAATGELFF.

This clone was observed a single time. The chain recombines TRBV19 with TRBJ2-7, with 10 bases aligning to TRBD1. The CDR3 is 13 amino acids. In germline, CDR1 is LNHDA, CDR2 SQIVND (reference sequence). Trimming took 6 bases from V and 5 from J; bases not matched to a gene: 4. This CDR3 is CASRGQGINEQYF. The CDR3 DNA follows: TGTGCCAGTAGGGGACAGGGGATTAACGAGCAGTACTTC.

J is TRBJ2-3 and V is TRBV2, with TRBD2 as a possible D gene (5 bases). Germline V CDR1 and CDR2: SNHLY, FYNNEI. This CDR3 contains 16 residues. With 2 bases removed from V and 5 bases from J, the gap between germline ends came to 17 bases. Written as DNA, the CDR3 is TGTGCCAGCAGTGAATATGTGGGAGAGACGGGAGATACGCAGTATTTT. It yields the protein CASSEYVGETGDTQYF.

The chain links TRBV4-3 to TRBJ2-3, with D tentatively TRBD2 (6 bases). Germline CDR1 and CDR2: LGHNA and YSLEER. The CDR3 covers 14 residues. V lost 1 base, J lost 5 bases, and 10 bases lay in between. The chain's CDR3 is CASSQGFSGDTQYF. The CDR3 bases are TGCGCCAGCAGCCAAGGATTTAGCGGAGATACGCAGTATTTT.

This clone was seen a few times. J is TRBJ2-5 and V is TRBV2, with 9 positions matching TRBD2. The V gene's germline CDR1 is SNHLY and CDR2 FYNNEI. The V gene end was trimmed by 1 base and the J gene end by 5 bases; junction bases not matched to a gene: 5. CDR3 length: 15 residues. The CDR3 spells CASSEESSGTETQYF. CDR3 nucleotide sequence: TGTGCCAGCAGTGAAGAATCTAGCGGGACGGAGACCCAGTACTTC.

The gene calls are TRBV15 and TRBJ1-4; unclear D gene. Germline V gives CDR1 LNHNV, CDR2 YYDKDF (reference sequence). This CDR3 has 13 amino acids. The V gene lost 8 bases and the J gene lost 4 bases, with 11 bases spanning the gap. The CDR3, as DNA: TGTGCCACCTCGAGGGAGCTTAATGAAAAACTGTTTTTT. This encodes CATSRELNEKLFF.

The chain has TRBV18 and TRBJ1-4, with D possibly TRBD1 on 5 matching bases. The CDR3 is 13 residues long. Looked up from germline, CDR1 is KGHSH and CDR2 is LQKENI. V was shortened by 8 bases and J by 8 bases, with 15 bases between the two germline ends. CDR3 loop: CASIQDVLEKLFF. In DNA form, the CDR3 reads TGTGCCAGCATACAGGACGTTCTGGAAAAACTGTTTTTT.

CDR3 sequence (DNA): TGTGCCAGCAGTCAGGGGGCGGGTGGCTACACCTTC. It encodes CASSQGAGGYTF. This rearrangement joins TRBV12-3 or TRBV12-4 to TRBJ1-2; 8 nucleotides line up with TRBD1. Trimming removed 5 bases from V and 7 bases from J; junction bases left unmatched: 3. The CDR3 extends over 12 amino acids.

This rearrangement joins TRBV12-3 or TRBV12-4 to TRBJ2-1; D call uncertain. V dropped 6 bases and J dropped 4 bases, with 4 bases sitting between them. This CDR3 region has 11 residues. The CDR3 is CASRIYNEQFF. Here the CDR3 DNA reads TGTGCCAGCAGAATATACAATGAGCAGTTCTTC.